These T cell receptor beta chains were read from a single sample in a study of breast tumors, draining lymph nodes, adjacent tissues. One entry per CDR3 protein, called by TCRdb with MiXCR from the multiplex PCR reads. The repertoire has 200,000 to 300,000 distinct CDR3 sequences, around 30% of them found once; the top ten carry 0.85% to 1.3%. The sequenced sample consisted of axillary lymph node tissue. Receptor source: a female donor with breast cancer. Some clones in this sample may be carry-over from other donors' samples. Both conserved end residues are part of each CDR3. Expanded clones are given a class, and other clones once, few, many or no size at all.

V: TRBV10-3; size: many; CDR3: CAISGWANNEQFF
V: TRBV20-1; size: many; CDR3: CSADSHRIGNYGYTF
V: TRBV19; size: many; CDR3: CASSISGATNEKLFF
V: TRBV7-2; size: few; CDR3: CASSPGTSGIFGGEGIAKNIQYF
V: TRBV28; size: few; CDR3: CASSHPRTVYGYTF
V: TRBV7-9; size: .; CDR3: CASSPDNQGRRGDRIQYF
V: TRBV15; size: once; CDR3: CATSGLLAGGGDSEQFF
V: TRBV3-1; size: many; CDR3: CASSLAHRGRREKLFF
V: TRBV4-3; size: many; CDR3: CASSQDTGGPPNEQFF
V: TRBV10-2; size: many; CDR3: CASNHPRLDRMAQPQHF
V: TRBV19; size: many; CDR3: CASSPTSGSADTQYF
V: TRBV3-1; size: .; CDR3: CASSQDADFTYNEQFF
V: TRBV24-1; size: many; CDR3: CATGLANNNEQFF
V: TRBV19; size: .; CDR3: CASRTQGRANEKLFF
V: TRBV7-6; size: .; CDR3: CASSLGTGLGQPQHF
V: TRBV29-1; size: many; CDR3: CSVERGLETQYF
V: TRBV7-2; size: many; CDR3: CASGMGEYEQYF
V: TRBV7-2; size: many; CDR3: CASSLIRTSTGELFF
V: TRBV19; size: few; CDR3: CASSIGDRGTEAFF
V: TRBV20-1; size: many; CDR3: CSAILAASVTYEQYF
V: TRBV6-6; size: .; CDR3: CASSHRTSGSFTGELFF
V: TRBV12-5; size: many; CDR3: CASGAAGTLTQETQYF
V: TRBV20-1; size: many; CDR3: CSANEDRGTFETQYF
V: TRBV2; size: .; CDR3: CASKGRGRALPEKLFF
V: TRBV20-1; size: many; CDR3: CSASEGAGLPINQPQHF
V: TRBV20-1; size: many; CDR3: CSARDSRSGNQYEQYF
V: TRBV6-4; size: many; CDR3: CASGTSGRAPSYEQYF
V: TRBV6-2/TRBV6-3; size: few; CDR3: CASSSIQSGQARGEQYF
V: TRBV7-9; size: many; CDR3: CASSPGRFNTGELFF
V: TRBV6-2/TRBV6-3; size: .; CDR3: CASSSGGEGSDTQYF
V: TRBV29-1; size: many; CDR3: CSVGGDNSYEQYF